These T cell receptor beta chains were read from a single sample in a study of cytomegalovirus exposure and HLA in healthy donors. Produced via immunoSEQ multiplex PCR; TCRdb's table is partial and in-frame only. The table lists around 190,000 clones, roughly 78% of them singletons, with about 4.6% in the top ten. The sequenced material came from PBMCs. The receptor source for this set is a woman in her 30s in good health and CMV-seropositive. Both conserved end residues are part of each CDR3. A D gene is named only where the DNA matches it firmly. Clone size is stated in some rows and not others, as once, few, many or a class when expanded.

once	TRBV7-9	.	TRBJ2-5	TGTGCCAGCAGCTTAGTGTCGGAGACCCAGTACTTC	CASSLVSETQYF
.	TRBV5-8	.	TRBJ1-1	TGTGCCAGCAGACTTTACCCTGAAGCTTTCTTT	CASRLYPEAFF
.	TRBV29-1	.	TRBJ2-5	TGCAGCGTTGATCTTGGGAGTCGAGAGACCCAGTACTTC	CSVDLGSRETQYF
.	TRBV6-5	.	TRBJ2-7	TGTGCCAGCGGACTTACTAGCTACGAGCAGTACTTC	CASGLTSYEQYF
once	TRBV4-1	.	TRBJ2-7	TGCGCCAGCAGCCGTTATTCCACAGGGTTGGACGAGCAGTACTTC	CASSRYSTGLDEQYF
.	TRBV11-3	.	TRBJ2-1	TGTGCCAGCAGACACTCGAGGGCAAACAATGAGCAGTTCTTC	CASRHSRANNEQFF
.	TRBV18	.	TRBJ2-1	TGTGCCAGCTCACCCAATAGCGGCGGGGCGAATGAGCAGTTCTTC	CASSPNSGGANEQFF
.	TRBV10-3	.	TRBJ2-5	TGTGCCATCAGTGAGTCGCTCAGCGGGGAGACCCAGTACTTC	CAISESLSGETQYF
.	TRBV18	.	TRBJ2-1	TGTGCCAGCTCACCCCCGGGTTTAGCTACGGATGAGCAGTTCTTC	CASSPPGLATDEQFF
.	TRBV6-6	TRBD1	TRBJ1-1	TGTGCCAGCTCAAAAGCGGGACAGGGGGCCCCTGAAGCTTTCTTT	CASSKAGQGAPEAFF
.	TRBV10-3	TRBD1	TRBJ2-1	TGTGCCATCAGTGACAGGGGGCAGGACAATGAGCAGTTCTTC	CAISDRGQDNEQFF
.	TRBV4-3	.	TRBJ2-3	TGCGCCAGCAGCCAAGATTCCGGGGGACTTGAGGATACGCAGTATTTT	CASSQDSGGLEDTQYF
few	TRBV7-9	TRBD2	TRBJ2-1	TGTGCCAGCAGCTTAGGGACCGCGGGACTAGCTTTCAATGAGCAGTTCTTC	CASSLGTAGLAFNEQFF
few	TRBV4-1	TRBD1	TRBJ1-2	TGCGCCAGCAGCCAAGTCCTACAGGGGGGGTATGGCTACACCTTC	CASSQVLQGGYGYTF
.	TRBV11-3	TRBD2	TRBJ2-5	TGTGCCAGCAGCTCCCTGCTAGCGGATCAAGAGACCCAGTACTTC	CASSSLLADQETQYF
.	TRBV9	.	TRBJ2-7	TGTGCCAGCAGCGGAGTGGCGGGGCGGGACGAGCAGTACTTC	CASSGVAGRDEQYF
few	TRBV4-1	.	TRBJ2-5	TGCGCCAGCAGCCAGGACAACCAAGAGACCCAGTACTTC	CASSQDNQETQYF
.	TRBV21-1	.	TRBJ2-7	TGTGCCAGCAGCATTCAGAGGGGGACAGGGAACTCCTACGAGCAGTACTTC	CASSIQRGTGNSYEQYF
.	TRBV5-1	.	TRBJ1-3	TGCGCCAGCGGCTTGGCGGGGGGCACTTCTGGAAACACCATATATTTT	CASGLAGGTSGNTIYF
.	TRBV4-1	TRBD2	TRBJ2-2	TGCGCCAGCAGCCAGGGACTAGCGGGAGGGCTCGCGAACACCGGGGAGCTGTTTTTT	CASSQGLAGGLANTGELFF
.	TRBV6-6	.	TRBJ1-1	TGTGCCAGCAGTTCACAGGGCGACACTGAAGCTTTCTTT	CASSSQGDTEAFF
.	TRBV2	TRBD2	TRBJ2-1	TGTGCCAGCAACCCCCGGTCTAGCGGGATGAATGAGCAGTTCTTC	CASNPRSSGMNEQFF
.	TRBV6-4	.	TRBJ2-2	TGTGCCAGCAGTGATGGGCTTACCACCGGGGAGCTGTTTTTT	CASSDGLTTGELFF
.	TRBV6-1	.	TRBJ1-1	TGTGCCAGCAGTGAAAACAGGGATACTGAAGCTTTCTTT	CASSENRDTEAFF
.	TRBV11-3	TRBD2	TRBJ2-1	TGTGCCAGCAGCTTAAGGACTAGCGGGGGGGCTGAGCAGTTCTTC	CASSLRTSGGAEQFF
.	TRBV7-2	.	TRBJ2-5	TGTGCCAGCAGCTTAGTTGGGGGACACGAGACCCAGTACTTC	CASSLVGGHETQYF
.	TRBV6-5	TRBD2	TRBJ2-5	TGTGCCAGCAGTTACAATCCGGGAGGCTTAGAGACCCAGTACTTC	CASSYNPGGLETQYF
.	TRBV29-1	TRBD1	TRBJ1-2	TGCAGCGTTGAATTTTGGACAGGACTAAGCCAGGGGGGCTACACCTTC	CSVEFWTGLSQGGYTF
.	TRBV6-5	TRBD2	TRBJ2-1	TGTGCCAGCAGTTTAGCGGGAGTGATAGACAATGAGCAGTTCTTC	CASSLAGVIDNEQFF
.	TRBV29-1	.	TRBJ1-1	TGCAGCGTTGATTCTGGGGCGACAGCTTTCTTT	CSVDSGATAFF
.	TRBV11-2	.	TRBJ2-7	TGTGCCAGCAGCTTACTTCAGGGTCGATACTACGAGCAGTACTTC	CASSLLQGRYYEQYF
.	TRBV7-9	TRBD1	TRBJ1-5	TGTGCCAGCAGCTCCGGACAGGGGGCTCAGCCCCAGCATTTT	CASSSGQGAQPQHF
once	TRBV10-3	TRBD2	TRBJ2-5	TGTGCCACCAACGGGGGGGGCCAAGAGACCCAGTACTTC	CATNGGGQETQYF
.	TRBV6-5	TRBD1	TRBJ2-7	TGTGCCAGCAGCTCCGGGACAGGCTCCTACGAGCAGTACTTC	CASSSGTGSYEQYF
.	TRBV11-3	TRBD2	TRBJ2-1	TGTGCCAGCAGCCCAGCCACACCTTGGACTAGCGGGAACAATGAGCAGTTCTTC	CASSPATPWTSGNNEQFF
.	TRBV27	TRBD1	TRBJ2-1	TGTGCCAGCAGTTTAACACAGACAGGGGACCCCTACAATGAGCAGTTCTTC	CASSLTQTGDPYNEQFF
once	TRBV19	TRBD1	TRBJ1-2	TGTGCCAGTAGTATCCCCCCGGGACAGGGCGGTGGCTACACCTTC	CASSIPPGQGGGYTF
once	TRBV19	.	TRBJ2-7	TGTGCCAGTAGTATACCAGGGGTGTGGGACGAGCAGTACTTC	CASSIPGVWDEQYF
.	TRBV4-1	TRBD1	TRBJ2-3	TGCGCCAGCAGCGGACGGACAGGAGACACAGATACGCAGTATTTT	CASSGRTGDTDTQYF
.	TRBV25-1	TRBD2	TRBJ2-1	TGTGCCAGCACCACGGGACTAGCGGGAGGGGATCGGTTCTTC	CASTTGLAGGDRFF